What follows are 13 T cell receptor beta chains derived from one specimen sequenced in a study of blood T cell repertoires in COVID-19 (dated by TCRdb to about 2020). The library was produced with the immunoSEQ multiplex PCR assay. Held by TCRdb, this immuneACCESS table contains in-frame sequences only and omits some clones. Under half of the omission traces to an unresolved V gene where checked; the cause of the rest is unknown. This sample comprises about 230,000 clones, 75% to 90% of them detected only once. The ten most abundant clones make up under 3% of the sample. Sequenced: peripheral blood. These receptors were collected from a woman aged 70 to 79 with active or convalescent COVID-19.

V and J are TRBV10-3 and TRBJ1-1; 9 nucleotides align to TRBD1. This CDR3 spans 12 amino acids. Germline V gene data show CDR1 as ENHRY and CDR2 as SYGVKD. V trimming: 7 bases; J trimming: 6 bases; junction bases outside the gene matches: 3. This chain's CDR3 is CAIKDRGAEAFF. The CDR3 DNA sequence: TGTGCCATCAAGGACAGGGGCGCTGAAGCTTTCTTT.

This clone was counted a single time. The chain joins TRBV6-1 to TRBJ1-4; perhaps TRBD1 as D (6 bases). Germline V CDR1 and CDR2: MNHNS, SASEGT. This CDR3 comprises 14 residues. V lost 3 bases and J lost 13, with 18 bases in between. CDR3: CASSEVPNRVSLFF. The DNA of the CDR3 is TGTGCCAGCAGTGAGGTCCCCAACAGGGTGTCACTGTTTTTT.

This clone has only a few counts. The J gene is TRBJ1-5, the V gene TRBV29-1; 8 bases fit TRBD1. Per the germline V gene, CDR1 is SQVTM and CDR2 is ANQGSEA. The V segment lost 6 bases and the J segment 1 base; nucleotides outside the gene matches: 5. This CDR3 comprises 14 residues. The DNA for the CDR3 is TGCAGCGTGAAGGACAGGGAAAGCAATCAGCCCCAGCATTTT. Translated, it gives CSVKDRESNQPQHF.

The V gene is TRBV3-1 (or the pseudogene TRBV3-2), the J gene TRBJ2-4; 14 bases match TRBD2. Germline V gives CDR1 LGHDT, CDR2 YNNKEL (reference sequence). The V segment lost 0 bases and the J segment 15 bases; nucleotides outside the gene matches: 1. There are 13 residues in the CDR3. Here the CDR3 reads CASSQEGTSGGYF. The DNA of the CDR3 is TGTGCCAGCAGCCAAGAAGGGACTAGCGGGGGGTACTTC.

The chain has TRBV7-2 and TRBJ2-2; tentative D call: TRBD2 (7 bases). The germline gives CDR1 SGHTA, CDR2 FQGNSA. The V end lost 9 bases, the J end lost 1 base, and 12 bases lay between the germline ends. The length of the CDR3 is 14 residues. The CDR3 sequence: CASGGGGNTGELFF. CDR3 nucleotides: TGTGCCAGTGGGGGCGGGGGGAACACCGGGGAGCTGTTTTTT.

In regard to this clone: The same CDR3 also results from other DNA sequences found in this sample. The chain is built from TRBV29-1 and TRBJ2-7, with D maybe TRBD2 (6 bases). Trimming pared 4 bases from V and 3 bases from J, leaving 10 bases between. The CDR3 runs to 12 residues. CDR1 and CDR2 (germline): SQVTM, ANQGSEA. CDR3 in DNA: TGCAGCGTTGGGGAGGCCCGCTACGAGCAGTACTTC. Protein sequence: CSVGEARYEQYF.

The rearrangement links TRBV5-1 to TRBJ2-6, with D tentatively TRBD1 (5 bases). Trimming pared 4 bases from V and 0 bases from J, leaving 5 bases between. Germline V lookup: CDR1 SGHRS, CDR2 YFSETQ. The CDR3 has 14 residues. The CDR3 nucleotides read TGCGCCAGCAGCAGGGGCTCTGGGGCCAACGTCCTGACTTTC. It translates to CASSRGSGANVLTF.

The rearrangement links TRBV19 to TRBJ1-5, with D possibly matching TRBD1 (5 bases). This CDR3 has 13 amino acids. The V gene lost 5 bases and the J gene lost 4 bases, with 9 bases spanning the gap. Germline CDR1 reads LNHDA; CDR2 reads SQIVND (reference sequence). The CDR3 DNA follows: TGTGCCAGTAGTGTACAGGAAAATCAGCCCCAGCATTTT. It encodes CASSVQENQPQHF.

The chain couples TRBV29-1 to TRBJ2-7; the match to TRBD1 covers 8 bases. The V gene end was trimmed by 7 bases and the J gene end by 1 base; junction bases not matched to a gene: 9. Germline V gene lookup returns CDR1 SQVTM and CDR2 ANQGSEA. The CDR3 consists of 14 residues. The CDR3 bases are TGCAGCGCCTCTGACAGGGGTAGGTCCTACGAGCAGTACTTC. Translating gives CSASDRGRSYEQYF.

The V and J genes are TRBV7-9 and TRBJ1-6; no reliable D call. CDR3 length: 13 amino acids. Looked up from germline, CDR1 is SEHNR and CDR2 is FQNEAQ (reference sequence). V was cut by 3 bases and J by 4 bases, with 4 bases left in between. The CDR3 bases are TGTGCCAGCAGCTTGAGTTATAATTCACCCCTCCACTTT. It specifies CASSLSYNSPLHF.

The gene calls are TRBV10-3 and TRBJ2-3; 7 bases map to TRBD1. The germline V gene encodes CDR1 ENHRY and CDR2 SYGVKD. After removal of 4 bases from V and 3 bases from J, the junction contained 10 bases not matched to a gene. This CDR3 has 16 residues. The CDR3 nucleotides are TGTGCCATCAGTGGCCGACAGGGAAAGGGAACAGATACGCAGTATTTT. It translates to CAISGRQGKGTDTQYF.

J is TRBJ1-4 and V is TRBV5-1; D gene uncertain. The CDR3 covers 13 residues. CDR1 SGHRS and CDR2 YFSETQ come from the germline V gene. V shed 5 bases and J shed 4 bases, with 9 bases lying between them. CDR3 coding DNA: TGCGCCAGCAGGACTGCGGGTAATGAAAAACTGTTTTTT. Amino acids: CASRTAGNEKLFF.

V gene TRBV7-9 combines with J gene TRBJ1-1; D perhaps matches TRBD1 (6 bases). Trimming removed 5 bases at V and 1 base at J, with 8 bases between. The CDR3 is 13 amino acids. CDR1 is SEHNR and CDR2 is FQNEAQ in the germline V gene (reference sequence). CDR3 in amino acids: CASSPTGNTEAFF. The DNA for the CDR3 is TGTGCCAGCAGCCCGACAGGGAACACTGAAGCTTTCTTT.